This entry lists 21 T cell receptor beta chains sequenced from one sample in a study of T cells in Graves' hyperthyroidism and ophthalmopathy. Amplification of TCR beta CDR3 regions used RNA as the template. The TCR CDR3 first-round RT-PCR relied on the HTBI primer set. Using its own MiXCR run on the multiplex PCR reads, TCRdb lists one record per CDR3 protein. Here the sample spans under 250,000 distinct CDR3 sequences, around 24% being singletons. The sequencing sample was made of blood. These receptors all come from a woman in her forties with Graves' ophthalmopathy.

This clonotype was observed many times. The rearrangement links TRBV11-2 to TRBJ1-2; the D is unclear. V lost 1 base, J lost 6 bases, and 6 bases lay in between. The CDR3 runs to 12 residues. CDR1 and CDR2 from the germline V gene are SGHAT and FQNNGV. The CDR3 DNA reads as TGTGCCAGCAGCTTAGGCCCGAATGGCTACACCTTC. Residues: CASSLGPNGYTF.

This clonotype was seen a few times. The chain couples TRBV4-1 to TRBJ2-2; 15 nucleotides match TRBD2. CDR1 and CDR2 from the germline V gene are MGHRA and YSYEKL. This CDR3 region has 22 residues. Germline trimming cut 5 bases from V and 1 base from J; bases unmatched to any gene: 17. The CDR3 nucleotides read TGCGCCAGCAGCAATCCGGGACTAGCGGGAGGACCCTCACCCCGGAACACCGGGGAGCTGTTTTTT. This encodes CASSNPGLAGGPSPRNTGELFF.

On this clonotype: A read error is possible here, since a much larger clone lies one base away. The rearrangement uses TRBV20-1 and TRBJ2-3; D remains unclear. From germline, CDR1 is DFQATT and CDR2 SNEGSKA (reference sequence). This CDR3 spans 14 amino acids. DNA of the CDR3: TGCACTGGCACGGTCACCGGATACACAGATACGCAGTATTTT. Its translation is CTGTVTGYTDTQYF.

The table lists this clonotype with many counts. This chain links TRBV7-3 with TRBJ2-7, with 9 bases aligning to TRBD2. Per germline, CDR1 SGHTA and CDR2 FQGTGA. The CDR3 loop spans 17 amino acids. V was clipped by 1 base and J by 3 bases; unmatched bases: 10. Here the CDR3 DNA reads TGTGCCAGCAGCTTAAGAGGTGGCGCTAGCGGGAACTACGAGCAGTACTTC. Its protein is CASSLRGGASGNYEQYF.

This clonotype was counted at least ten times. The rearrangement links TRBV10-3 to TRBJ2-7; D not certain. V dropped 4 bases and J dropped 4 bases, with 14 bases sitting between them. This CDR3 spans 14 amino acids. Germline loops: CDR1 ENHRY, CDR2 SYGVKD. CDR3 in amino acids: CAISARTASYEQYF. The CDR3 nucleotides are TGTGCCATCAGTGCTCGGACGGCCTCATACGAGCAGTACTTC.

As concerns this clonotype: This sequence may be a read error, since a much larger clone differs from it by one base. The V call is TRBV6-5, the J call TRBJ2-7, with TRBD2 as a possible D gene (6 bases). The CDR3 runs to 17 residues. The germline V gene has CDR1 MNHEY and CDR2 SVGAGI. The chain's CDR3 is CASGYSFGGADGYEQYF. The CDR3 DNA follows: TGTGCCAGCGGTTACTCTTTCGGCGGGGCTGATGGATACGAGCAGTACTTC.

Of note for this clonotype: At one of its ends the junction is not consistent with the germline gene, which may arise from a read error. The gene calls are TRBV6-1 and TRBJ1-2, with D hard to call. This CDR3 has 13 amino acids. CDR1 is MNHNS, CDR2 SASEGT, per germline. Here the CDR3 DNA reads TGTGCCAGCAGTGTAACGGGAAACTATGGCTACATCTTC. Its translation is CASSVTGNYGYIF.

The table lists this clonotype with a few counts. This chain links TRBV18 with TRBJ1-2; 7 bases fit TRBD1. V gave up 5 bases and J gave up 8 bases; unmatched junction bases: 8. Germline assignment: CDR1 KGHSH and CDR2 LQKENI. The CDR3 runs to 13 residues. The CDR3 nucleotides are TGTGCCAGCTCATCCGAAACAGGGGACGGCTACACCTTC. Its translation is CASSSETGDGYTF.

This clonotype was counted at least ten times. The chain joins TRBV6-2 or TRBV6-3 to TRBJ2-2; D not resolved. This CDR3 is built from 12 residues. Trimming pared 2 bases from V and 5 bases from J, leaving 3 bases between. Germline V gene lookup returns CDR1 MNHEY and CDR2 SVGEGT. The CDR3 nucleotides read TGTGCCAGCAGTTACACTACCGGGGAGCTGTTTTTT. The encoded protein is CASSYTTGELFF.

There are many counts of this clonotype. The V and J genes are TRBV12-3 or TRBV12-4 and TRBJ2-7; D is unresolved. V lost 6 bases, J lost 1 base, and 7 bases lay in between. This CDR3 is 12 amino acids long. For the CDR3, the DNA is TGTGCCAGCAGCGACCTGTCCTACGAGCAGTACTTC. Encoded protein: CASSDLSYEQYF.

In its sample, this clonotype was seen many times. The V gene is TRBV29-1, the J gene TRBJ2-7, with 9 bases identical to TRBD2. CDR3 length: 12 amino acids. J gave up 4 bases and V 5 bases, and 3 bases lay outside the gene matches. Germline V gene data show CDR1 as SQVTM and CDR2 as ANQGSEA. CDR3 sequence (DNA): TGCAGCGTTTCGACTAGCGGTTACGAGCAGTACTTC. It codes for CSVSTSGYEQYF.

This clonotype appeared many times. The chain employs TRBV28 and TRBJ2-7; no definite D call. Deletions cut 6 bases from V and 3 bases from J, with 9 bases between. The CDR3 is 12 amino acids. Germline-derived CDR1 and CDR2 are MDHEN and SYDVKM. In nucleotides, the CDR3 is TGTGCCAGCAGGCTTGATAGCTACGAGCAGTACTTC. This gives the protein CASRLDSYEQYF.

This clonotype was recorded many times. As DNA, the CDR3 is TGTGCCAGCAGTTTAGGGGACGAGAACACAGATACGCAGTATTTT. This sequence encodes CASSLGDENTDTQYF. The chain uses TRBV28 and TRBJ2-3, with D perhaps matching TRBD1 or TRBD2 (5 bases each). The V end was cut by 2 bases, the J end by 2 bases, with 11 bases between. The germline CDR1 and CDR2 sequences are MDHEN and SYDVKM. The CDR3 loop spans 15 amino acids.

This clonotype has a handful of counts. This sequence joins TRBV6-1 and TRBJ2-7; D might be TRBD2 (7 bases). Germline V CDR1 and CDR2: MNHNS, SASEGT. V was cut by 8 bases and J by 2 bases, with 22 bases left in between. The CDR3 spans 16 residues. Here the CDR3 DNA reads TGTGCCAGCTCATCATCCCGTCGGGGGGCGACCTACGAGCAGTACTTC. This sequence encodes CASSSSRRGATYEQYF.

In its sample, this clonotype was seen many times. The chain combines TRBV6-5 with TRBJ2-5; D call uncertain. The ends were cut back, 1 base at V and 5 bases at J, with 8 bases in the middle. The CDR3 totals 13 residues. Germline CDR1 is MNHEY and CDR2 is SVGAGI. DNA of the CDR3: TGTGCCAGCAGTTACTATGGTCAGGAGACCCAGTACTTC. Residues: CASSYYGQETQYF.

This clonotype has a count of ten or more. V and J are TRBV13 and TRBJ2-1; D is perhaps TRBD2 (7 bases). There are 19 residues in the CDR3. From germline, CDR1 is PRHDT and CDR2 FYEKMQ (reference sequence). The ends were cut back, 7 bases at V and 1 base at J, with 26 bases in the middle. CDR3 DNA: TGTGCCAGCACTTCCTGGGGGGGCAAAGAGTATAGGTCCTACAATGAGCAGTTCTTC. Amino acids: CASTSWGGKEYRSYNEQFF.

This clonotype was seen ten or more times. The rearrangement joins TRBV5-1 to TRBJ2-7; D is undetermined. Germline V gene data show CDR1 as SGHRS and CDR2 as YFSETQ. Trimming stripped 2 bases from V and 7 bases from J, with 19 bases between. The CDR3 extends over 15 amino acids. The CDR3 region has the DNA TGCGCCAGCAGCTTCAGTGGTTCGAGTCTCGGGGAGCAGTACTTC. Translating it yields CASSFSGSSLGEQYF.

This clonotype was seen repeatedly, ten times or more. The chain combines TRBV20-1 with TRBJ2-7, with 8 positions matching TRBD1. V was clipped by 6 bases and J by 0 bases; unmatched bases: 10. Germline V gene sequence: CDR1 DFQATT, CDR2 SNEGSKA (reference sequence). This CDR3 has 15 amino acids. This CDR3 reads CSAPRADRVSYEQYF. The DNA of the CDR3 is TGCAGTGCGCCCCGTGCGGACAGGGTCTCCTACGAGCAGTACTTC.

This clonotype was recorded a few times. The CDR3 loop reads CASTPTGVYEQYF. As DNA, the CDR3 is TGTGCCAGCACCCCGACAGGGGTATACGAGCAGTACTTC. This chain joins TRBV6-1 and TRBJ2-7; 8 positions agree with TRBD1. V gave up 7 bases and J gave up 4 bases; unmatched junction bases: 6. The germline V gene encodes CDR1 MNHNS and CDR2 SASEGT. CDR3 length: 13 amino acids.

The genes are TRBV12-3 or TRBV12-4 and TRBJ2-7, with 15 bases lining up with TRBD2. The CDR3 is 17 residues long. The V gene end was trimmed by 2 bases and the J gene end by 6 bases; junction bases not matched to a gene: 8. This chain's CDR3 is CASSLRTGLAGGGEQYF. Here the CDR3 DNA reads TGTGCCAGCAGTTTACGAACCGGACTAGCGGGAGGGGGCGAGCAGTACTTC.

This clonotype was seen at least ten times. The rearrangement links TRBV28 to TRBJ1-5; 7 nucleotides match TRBD1. The ends lost 2 bases at V and 11 bases at J; junction bases unmatched: 15. The CDR3 is made up of 16 amino acids. CDR1 MDHEN and CDR2 SYDVKM come from the germline V gene. CDR3 DNA: TGTGCCAGCAGTTTAGGGACAGAGGGCGCCTTCCTTGCCCAGCATTTT. Translated: CASSLGTEGAFLAQHF.